This TCR beta chain was sequenced in a study of OX40 agonist ivuxolimab in advanced cancers. Study-level background: Ivuxolimab, an agonistic anti-OX40 (CD134) antibody, was given to patients. Regarding the study as a whole: People who partly responded at 0.1-3.0 mg/kg had some of the least clonal expansion seen. Undetermined was the antigen specificity of the expanded peripheral T cells.

V lost 6 bases to trimming and J lost 12 bases; unmatched junction nucleotides: 10. The CDR3 sequence is 12 residues long. Germline CDR1 reads LNHDA; CDR2 reads SQIVND (reference sequence). Here immunoSEQ multiplex PCR was the method, and the copy in TCRdb shows in-frame clones only, minus some. Of about 120,000 clones in the sample, 80% to 95% were seen once. Notes on this clone: The antigen is unknown.

No patient had autoimmune disease or received systemic immunosuppression. The source was CD4+ or CD8+ T cells sorted from blood, collected in a trial of the OX40 agonist ivuxolimab. The TCR was taken from an adult with an advanced solid tumor such as melanoma, head and neck, liver or kidney cancer. The V and J genes are TRBV19 and TRBJ1-1, with TRBD1 identical over 7 bases. CDR3 residues: CASSFLRQGSFF. CDR3 DNA sequence: TGTGCCAGTAGCTTCCTCAGACAGGGATCTTTCTTT. The whole variable domain, filled in from reference TRBV19 and TRBJ1-1, reads DGGITQSPKYLFRKEGQNVTLSCEQNLNHDAMYWYRQDPGQGLRLIYYSQIVNDFQKGDIAEGYSVSREKKESFPLTVTSAQKNPTAFYLCASSFLRQGSFFGQGTRLTVV.